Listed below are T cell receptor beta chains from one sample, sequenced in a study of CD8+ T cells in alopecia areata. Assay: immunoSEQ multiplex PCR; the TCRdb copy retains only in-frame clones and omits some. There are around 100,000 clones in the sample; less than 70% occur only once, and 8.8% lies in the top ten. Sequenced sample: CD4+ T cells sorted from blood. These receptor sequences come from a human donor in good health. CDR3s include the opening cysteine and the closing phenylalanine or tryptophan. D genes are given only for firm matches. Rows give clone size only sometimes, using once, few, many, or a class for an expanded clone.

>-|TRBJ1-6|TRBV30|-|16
TGTGCCTGGAGTTCCTTGGCCATCCGGCATAATTCACCCCTCCACTTT
CAWSSLAIRHNSPLHF
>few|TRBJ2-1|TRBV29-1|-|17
TGCAGCGTTGACGACTGGGGTGGTGCAGGGTCCTACAATGAGCAGTTCTTC
CSVDDWGGAGSYNEQFF
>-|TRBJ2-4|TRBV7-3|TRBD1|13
TGTGCCAGCAGCCCAGGCGGGACAGGGGCCCTCAACTTC
CASSPGGTGALNF
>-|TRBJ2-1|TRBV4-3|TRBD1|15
TGCGCCAGCAGCCAGGCTCCGGGACAGAACAATGAGCAGTTCTTC
CASSQAPGQNNEQFF
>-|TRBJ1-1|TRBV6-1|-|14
TGTGCCAGCAGTGAAGGGATTTCGAACACTGAAGCTTTCTTT
CASSEGISNTEAFF
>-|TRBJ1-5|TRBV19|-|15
TGTGCCAGCAGACCCTCGGGGGCGCACGGTCAGCCCCAGCATTTT
CASRPSGAHGQPQHF
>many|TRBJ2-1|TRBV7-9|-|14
TGTGCCAGCAGCTTACGGTCACAGGGAAATGAGCAGTTCTTC
CASSLRSQGNEQFF
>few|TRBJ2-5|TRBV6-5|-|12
TGTGCCAGCAGTGACTCATCGCAGACCCAGTACTTC
CASSDSSQTQYF
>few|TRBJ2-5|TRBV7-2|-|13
TGTGCCAGCAGCCCCCGGGGCCCAAGCAGCCAGTACTTC
CASSPRGPSSQYF
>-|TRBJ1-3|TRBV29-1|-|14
TGCAGCGTTGAAGACACGGGGGCTGGAAACACCATATATTTT
CSVEDTGAGNTIYF
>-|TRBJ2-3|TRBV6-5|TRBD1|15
TGTGCCAGCAGTGTGCAGGGGGCTAAATTAGATACGCAGTATTTT
CASSVQGAKLDTQYF
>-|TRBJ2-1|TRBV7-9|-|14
TGTGCCAGCAGCCCGCCTAACCCGGGCAATGAGCAGTTCTTC
CASSPPNPGNEQFF
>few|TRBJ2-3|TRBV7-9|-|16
TGTGCCAGCAGCTTAGACCGGGCTCATATCACAGATACGCAGTATTTT
CASSLDRAHITDTQYF
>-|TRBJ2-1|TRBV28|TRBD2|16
TGTGCCAGCAGTTCTCCTAGCGGGGTTAGCTACAATGAGCAGTTCTTC
CASSSPSGVSYNEQFF
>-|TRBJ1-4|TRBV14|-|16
TGTGCCAGCAGCCCGGGACACCTTGCAACTAATGAAAAACTGTTTTTT
CASSPGHLATNEKLFF
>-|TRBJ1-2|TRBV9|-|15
TGTGCCAGCAGGTTGCGACCGGGACGTAACTATGGCTACACCTTC
CASRLRPGRNYGYTF
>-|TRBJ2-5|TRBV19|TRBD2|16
TGTGCCAGTAGTCGAAGCGGGACTAGCGGCCAAGAGACCCAGTACTTC
CASSRSGTSGQETQYF
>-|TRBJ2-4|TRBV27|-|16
TGTGCCAGCAGTTTATCGCCTACCGGGGCCAAAAACATTCAGTACTTC
CASSLSPTGAKNIQYF
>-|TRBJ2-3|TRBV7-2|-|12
TGTGCCAGCAGCTTAGTCGCAGATACGCAGTATTTT
CASSLVADTQYF
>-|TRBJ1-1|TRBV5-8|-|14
TGTGCCAGCAGCTTGGGAGAAACTCACACTGAAGCTTTCTTT
CASSLGETHTEAFF
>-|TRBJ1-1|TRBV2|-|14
TGTGCCAGCAGTGAAGAGCGGGGGACCACTGAAGCTTTCTTT
CASSEERGTTEAFF
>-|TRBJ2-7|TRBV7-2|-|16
TGTGCCAGCAGCTTAGGGGCGGGGGCTGATACCCACGAGCAGTACTTC
CASSLGAGADTHEQYF
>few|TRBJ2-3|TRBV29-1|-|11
TGCAGCGTTGAGGTAGCAGATACGCAGTATTTT
CSVEVADTQYF
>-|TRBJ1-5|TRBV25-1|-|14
TGTGCCAGCAGTGATGCAGGGGACGCTCAGCCCCAGCATTTT
CASSDAGDAQPQHF
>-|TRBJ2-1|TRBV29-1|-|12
TGCAGCGTTGAACTCAGGGGGAGGGGGCAGTTCTTC
CSVELRGRGQFF
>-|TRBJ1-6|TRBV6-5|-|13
TGTGCCAGCAGCGGGACGATTAGGTGGCCCCTCCACTTT
CASSGTIRWPLHF
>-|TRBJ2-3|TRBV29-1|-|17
TGCAGCGTTGGTAACAGGGCTCTTACAGTAAGCACAGATACGCAGTATTTT
CSVGNRALTVSTDTQYF
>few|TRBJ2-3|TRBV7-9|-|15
TGTGCCAGCAGCCCGAGGTCCCTCGGTGCAGATACGCAGTATTTT
CASSPRSLGADTQYF
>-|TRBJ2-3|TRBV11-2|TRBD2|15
TGTGCCAGCAGCTTCGCGGGGGGCCAGTCAGATACGCAGTATTTT
CASSFAGGQSDTQYF
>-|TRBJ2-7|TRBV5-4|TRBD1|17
TGTGCCAGCAGCTTGGGTGGACAGGGGCCCTTTTCCTACGAGCAGTACTTC
CASSLGGQGPFSYEQYF
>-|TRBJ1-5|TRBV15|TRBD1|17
TGTGCCACCAGCAGAGATACAGGGGGGCCGGGCAATCAGCCCCAGCATTTT
CATSRDTGGPGNQPQHF
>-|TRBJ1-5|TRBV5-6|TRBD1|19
TGTGCCAGCAGCTTGTGGGCGAACCGGGACAGAGTTAGCAATCAGCCCCAGCATTTT
CASSLWANRDRVSNQPQHF
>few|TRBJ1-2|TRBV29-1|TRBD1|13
TGCAGCGTACAGGGGCGTCTTAACTATGGCTACACCTTC
CSVQGRLNYGYTF
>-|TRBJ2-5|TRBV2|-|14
TGTGCCAGCAGTGAGAATACGGGCTTGGAGACCCAGTACTTC
CASSENTGLETQYF
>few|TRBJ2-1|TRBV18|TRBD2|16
TGTGCCAGCTCACCCAGACTAGCGTCAGACGGCAATGAGCAGTTCTTC
CASSPRLASDGNEQFF
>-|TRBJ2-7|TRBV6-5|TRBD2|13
TGTGCCAGCAGTTACGCTAGCGGGTACGAGCAGTACTTC
CASSYASGYEQYF
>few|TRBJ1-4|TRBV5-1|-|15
TGCGCCAGCAGCAGCGGGACACCAACTAATGAAAAACTGTTTTTT
CASSSGTPTNEKLFF
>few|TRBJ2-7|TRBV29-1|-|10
TGCAGCGTCCAAGACTACGAGCAGTACTTC
CSVQDYEQYF
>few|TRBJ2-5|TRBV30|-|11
TGTGCCTGGATGGTGGGGGAGACCCAGTACTTC
CAWMVGETQYF
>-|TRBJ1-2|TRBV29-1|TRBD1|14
TGCAGCGTAGCCCGGGACAGGAGTCCCTATGGCTACACCTTC
CSVARDRSPYGYTF
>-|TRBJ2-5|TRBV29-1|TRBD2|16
TGCAGCGTTCAGGCAGGACAAGCGGGAGGTTTGTCGACCCAGTACTTC
CSVQAGQAGGLSTQYF
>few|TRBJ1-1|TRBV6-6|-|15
TGTGCCAGCAGTTACTCACAGGGCATGGACACTGAAGCTTTCTTT
CASSYSQGMDTEAFF
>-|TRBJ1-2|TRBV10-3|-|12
TGTGCCGTAAAAGGGGGTTACTATGGCTACACCTTC
CAVKGGYYGYTF
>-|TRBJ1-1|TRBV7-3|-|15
TGTGCCAGCAGCTCAACCCCGGGACACCCATCTGAAGCTTTCTTT
CASSSTPGHPSEAFF
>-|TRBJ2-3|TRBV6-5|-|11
TGTGCTCACAGGGCGAGAGATACGCAGTATTTT
CAHRARDTQYF
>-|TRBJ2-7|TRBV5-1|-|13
TGCGCCAGCAGCCCGCTGACCCGATTAGATCGGCACTTC
CASSPLTRLDRHF
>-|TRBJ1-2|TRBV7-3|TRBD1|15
TGTGCCAGCAGCTTAGACAGGGGACGAAACTATGGCTACACCTTC
CASSLDRGRNYGYTF
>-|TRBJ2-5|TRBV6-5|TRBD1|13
TGTGCCAGCAGCCCGGGACAGGTGGAGACCCAGTACTTC
CASSPGQVETQYF
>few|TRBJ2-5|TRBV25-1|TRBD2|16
TGTGCCAGCAGTGACACAGCGCGGGGGAGGGAGGAGACCCAGTACTTC
CASSDTARGREETQYF
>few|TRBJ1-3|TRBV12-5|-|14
TGTGCTAGTGGTTTGGGGTTCTCTGGAAACACCATATATTTT
CASGLGFSGNTIYF
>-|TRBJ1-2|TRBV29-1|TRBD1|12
TGCAGCGTTGAAGGGGCAGGGGGCGGCTACACCTTC
CSVEGAGGGYTF
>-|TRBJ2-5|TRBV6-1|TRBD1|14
TGTGCCAGCAGTCCCGGGACAGGGAGGGAGACCCAGTACTTC
CASSPGTGRETQYF
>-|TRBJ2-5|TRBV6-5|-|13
TGTGCCAGCAGGGACTACCCTCGAGAGACCCAGTACTTC
CASRDYPRETQYF
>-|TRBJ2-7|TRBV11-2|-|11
TGTGCCAGCAGCTTTTCCGGTGGGCAGTACTTC
CASSFSGGQYF
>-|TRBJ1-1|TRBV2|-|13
TGTGCCAGCAGCGTACAGGGGAACACTGAAGCTTTCTTT
CASSVQGNTEAFF